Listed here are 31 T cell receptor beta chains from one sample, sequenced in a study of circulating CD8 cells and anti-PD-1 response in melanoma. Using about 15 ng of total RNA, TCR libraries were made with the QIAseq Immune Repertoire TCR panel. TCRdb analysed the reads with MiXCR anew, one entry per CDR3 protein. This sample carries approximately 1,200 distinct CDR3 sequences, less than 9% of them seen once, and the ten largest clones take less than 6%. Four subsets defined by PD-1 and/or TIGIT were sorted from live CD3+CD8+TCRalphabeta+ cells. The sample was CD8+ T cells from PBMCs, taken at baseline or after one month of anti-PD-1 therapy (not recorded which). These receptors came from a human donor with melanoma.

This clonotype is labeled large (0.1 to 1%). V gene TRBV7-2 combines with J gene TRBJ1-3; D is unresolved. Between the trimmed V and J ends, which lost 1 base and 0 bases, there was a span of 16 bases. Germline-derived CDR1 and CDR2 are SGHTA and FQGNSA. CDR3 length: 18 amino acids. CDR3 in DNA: TGTGCCAGCAGCTTAGGTGCTTCGTCCAGTGCCTCTGGAAACACCATATATTTT. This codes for CASSLGASSSASGNTIYF.

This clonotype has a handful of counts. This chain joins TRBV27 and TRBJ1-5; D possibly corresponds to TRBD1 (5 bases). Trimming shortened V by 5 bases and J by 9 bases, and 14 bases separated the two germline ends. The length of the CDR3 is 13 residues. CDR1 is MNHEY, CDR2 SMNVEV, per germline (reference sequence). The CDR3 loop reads CASSTGVGGPQHF. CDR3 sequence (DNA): TGTGCCAGCAGTACAGGTGTGGGGGGGCCCCAGCATTTT.

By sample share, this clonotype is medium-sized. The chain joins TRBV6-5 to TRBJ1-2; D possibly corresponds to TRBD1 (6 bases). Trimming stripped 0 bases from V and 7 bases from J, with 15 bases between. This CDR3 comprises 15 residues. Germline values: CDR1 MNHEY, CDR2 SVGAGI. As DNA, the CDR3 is TGTGCCAGCAGTTACTCGATGAAGGCAGGGGCTGGCTACACCTTC. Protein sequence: CASSYSMKAGAGYTF.

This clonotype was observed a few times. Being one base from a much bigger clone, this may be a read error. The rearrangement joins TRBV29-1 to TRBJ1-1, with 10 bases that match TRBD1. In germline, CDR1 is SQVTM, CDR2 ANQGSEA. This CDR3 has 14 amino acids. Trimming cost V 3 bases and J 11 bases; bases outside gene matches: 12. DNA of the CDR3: TGCAGCGTTGAGGGGGACAGGGGTGAGGGCGTGGCTTTCTTT. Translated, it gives CSVEGDRGEGVAFF.

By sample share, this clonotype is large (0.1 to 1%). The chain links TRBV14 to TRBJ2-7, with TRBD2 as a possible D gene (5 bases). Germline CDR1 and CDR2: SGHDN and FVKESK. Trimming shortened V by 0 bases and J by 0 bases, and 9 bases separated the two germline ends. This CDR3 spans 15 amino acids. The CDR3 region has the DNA TGTGCCAGCAGCCAAGATACCGGGGTCTCCTACGAGCAGTACTTC. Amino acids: CASSQDTGVSYEQYF.

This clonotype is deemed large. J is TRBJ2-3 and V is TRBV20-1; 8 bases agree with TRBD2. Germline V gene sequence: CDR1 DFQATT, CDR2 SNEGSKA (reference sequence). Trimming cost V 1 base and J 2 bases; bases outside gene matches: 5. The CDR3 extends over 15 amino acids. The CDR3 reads CSARAPSGLTDTQYF. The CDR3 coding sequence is TGCAGTGCTAGAGCTCCTAGCGGGCTCACAGATACGCAGTATTTT.

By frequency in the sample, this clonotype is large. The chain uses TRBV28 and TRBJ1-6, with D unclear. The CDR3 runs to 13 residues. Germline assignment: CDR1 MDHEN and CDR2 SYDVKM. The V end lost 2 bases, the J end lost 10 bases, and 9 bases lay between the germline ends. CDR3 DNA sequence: TGTGCCAGCAGTTTAGGGCAGGTGTCACCCCTCCACTTT. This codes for CASSLGQVSPLHF.

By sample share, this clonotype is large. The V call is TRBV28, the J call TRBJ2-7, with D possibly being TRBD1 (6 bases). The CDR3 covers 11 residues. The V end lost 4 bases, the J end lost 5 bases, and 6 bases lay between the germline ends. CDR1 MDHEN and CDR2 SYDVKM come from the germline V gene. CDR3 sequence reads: CASSWGHEQYF. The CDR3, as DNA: TGTGCCAGCAGTTGGGGGCACGAGCAGTACTTC.

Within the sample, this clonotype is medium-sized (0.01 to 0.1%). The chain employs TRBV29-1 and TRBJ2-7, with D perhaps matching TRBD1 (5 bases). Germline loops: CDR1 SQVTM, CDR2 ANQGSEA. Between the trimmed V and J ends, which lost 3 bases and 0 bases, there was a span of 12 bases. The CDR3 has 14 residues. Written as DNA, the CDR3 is TGCAGCGTTGATTCAGGGATTAGCTCCTACGAGCAGTACTTC. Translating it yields CSVDSGISSYEQYF.

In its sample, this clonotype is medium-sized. CDR3 sequence (DNA): TGTGCCAGTAGTATATGGGACACGGGCAATGAGCAGTTCTTC. Protein: CASSIWDTGNEQFF. The rearrangement uses TRBV19 and TRBJ2-1, with D perhaps TRBD1 (6 bases). The CDR3 is made up of 14 amino acids. CDR1 is LNHDA and CDR2 is SQIVND in the germline V gene (reference sequence). The ends were cut back, 2 bases at V and 6 bases at J, with 11 bases in the middle.

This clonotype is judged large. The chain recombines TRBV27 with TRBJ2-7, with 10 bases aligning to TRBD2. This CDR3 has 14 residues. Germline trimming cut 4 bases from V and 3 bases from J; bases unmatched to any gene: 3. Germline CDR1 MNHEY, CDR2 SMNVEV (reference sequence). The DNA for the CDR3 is TGTGCCAGCAGTTCCGGACTAGCGGTCTACGAGCAGTACTTC. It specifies CASSSGLAVYEQYF.

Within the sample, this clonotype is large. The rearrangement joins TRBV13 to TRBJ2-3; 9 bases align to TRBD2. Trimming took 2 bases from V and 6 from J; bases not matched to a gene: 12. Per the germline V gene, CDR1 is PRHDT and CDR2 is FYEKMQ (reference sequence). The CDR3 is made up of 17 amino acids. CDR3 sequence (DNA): TGTGCCAGCAGCTTAAGTAGCGGGGGATCATTTTCGGATACGCAGTATTTT. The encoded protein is CASSLSSGGSFSDTQYF. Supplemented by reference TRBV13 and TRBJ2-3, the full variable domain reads AAGVIQSPRHLIKEKRETATLKCYPIPRHDTVYWYQQGPGQDPQFLISFYEKMQSDKGSIPDRFSAQQFSDYHSELNMSSLELGDSALYFCASSLSSGGSFSDTQYFGPGTRLTVL.

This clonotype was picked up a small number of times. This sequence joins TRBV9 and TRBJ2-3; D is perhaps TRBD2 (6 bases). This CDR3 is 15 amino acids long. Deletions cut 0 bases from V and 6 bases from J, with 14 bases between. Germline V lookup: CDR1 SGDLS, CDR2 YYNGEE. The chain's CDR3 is CASSVELTGEDTQYF. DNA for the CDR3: TGTGCCAGCAGCGTAGAGTTGACGGGAGAGGATACGCAGTATTTT.

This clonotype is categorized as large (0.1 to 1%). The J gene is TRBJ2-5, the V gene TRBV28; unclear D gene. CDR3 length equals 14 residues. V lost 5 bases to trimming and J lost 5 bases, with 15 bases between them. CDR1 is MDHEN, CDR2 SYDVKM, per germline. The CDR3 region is CASSPRPDGETQYF. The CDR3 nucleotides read TGTGCCAGCAGTCCCCGGCCCGACGGGGAGACCCAGTACTTC.

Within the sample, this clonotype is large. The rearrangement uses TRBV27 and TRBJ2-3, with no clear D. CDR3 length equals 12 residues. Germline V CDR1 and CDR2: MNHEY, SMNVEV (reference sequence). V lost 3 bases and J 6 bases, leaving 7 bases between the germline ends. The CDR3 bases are TGTGCCAGCAGTTTTCGTCCTGATACGCAGTATTTT. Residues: CASSFRPDTQYF.

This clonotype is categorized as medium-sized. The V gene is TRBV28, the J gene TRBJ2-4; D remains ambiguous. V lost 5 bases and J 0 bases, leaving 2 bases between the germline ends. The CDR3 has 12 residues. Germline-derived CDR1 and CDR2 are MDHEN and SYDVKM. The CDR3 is CASSLAKNIQYF. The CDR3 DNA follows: TGTGCCAGCAGTCTAGCCAAAAACATTCAGTACTTC.

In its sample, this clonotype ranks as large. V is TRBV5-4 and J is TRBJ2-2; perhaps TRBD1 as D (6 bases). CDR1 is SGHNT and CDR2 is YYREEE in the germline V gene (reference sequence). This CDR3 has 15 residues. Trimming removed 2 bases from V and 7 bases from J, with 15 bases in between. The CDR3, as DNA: TGTGCCAGCAGCTTTTACCCCAGGGGTAGCGGGGAGCTGTTTTTT. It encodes CASSFYPRGSGELFF.

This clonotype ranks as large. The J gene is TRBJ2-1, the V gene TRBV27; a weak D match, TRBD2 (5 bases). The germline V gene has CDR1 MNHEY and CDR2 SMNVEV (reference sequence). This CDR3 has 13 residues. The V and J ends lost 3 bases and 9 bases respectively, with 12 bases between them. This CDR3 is CASSFLAGGEQFF. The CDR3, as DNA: TGTGCCAGCAGTTTCCTAGCAGGCGGTGAGCAGTTCTTC.

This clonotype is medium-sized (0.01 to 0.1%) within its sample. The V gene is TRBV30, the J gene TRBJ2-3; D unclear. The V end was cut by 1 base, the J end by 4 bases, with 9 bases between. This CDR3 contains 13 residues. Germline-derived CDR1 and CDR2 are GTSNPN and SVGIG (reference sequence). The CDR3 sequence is CAWSGLGSDTQYF. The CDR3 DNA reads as TGTGCCTGGAGTGGGCTGGGGTCAGATACGCAGTATTTT.

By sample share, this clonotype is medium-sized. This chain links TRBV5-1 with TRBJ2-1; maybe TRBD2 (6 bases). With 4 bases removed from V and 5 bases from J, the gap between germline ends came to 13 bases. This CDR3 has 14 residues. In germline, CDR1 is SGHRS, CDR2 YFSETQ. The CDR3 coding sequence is TGCGCCAGCAGCCTGCCGGGGGAGGACAATGAGCAGTTCTTC. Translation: CASSLPGEDNEQFF.

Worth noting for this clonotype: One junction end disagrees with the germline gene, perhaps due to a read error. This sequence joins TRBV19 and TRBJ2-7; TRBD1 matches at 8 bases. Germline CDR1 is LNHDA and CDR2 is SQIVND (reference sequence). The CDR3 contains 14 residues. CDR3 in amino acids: CASSPTGGIYGQYF. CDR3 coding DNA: TGTGCCAGTAGTCCTACAGGGGGAATCTACGGGCAGTACTTC.

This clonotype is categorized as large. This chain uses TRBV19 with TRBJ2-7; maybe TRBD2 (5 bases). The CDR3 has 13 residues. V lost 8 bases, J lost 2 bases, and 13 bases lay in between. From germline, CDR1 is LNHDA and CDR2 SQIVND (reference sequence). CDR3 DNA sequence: TGTGCCAGTGGAGAGGGCGATGCCTACGAGCAGTACTTC. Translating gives CASGEGDAYEQYF.

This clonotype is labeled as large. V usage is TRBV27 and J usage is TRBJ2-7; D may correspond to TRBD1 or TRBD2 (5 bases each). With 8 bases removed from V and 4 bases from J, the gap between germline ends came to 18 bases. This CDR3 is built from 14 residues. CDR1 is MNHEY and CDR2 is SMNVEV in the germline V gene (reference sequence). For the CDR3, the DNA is TGTGCCAGCCGGTCGGGGCCACGTCCTTACGAGCAGTACTTC. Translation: CASRSGPRPYEQYF.

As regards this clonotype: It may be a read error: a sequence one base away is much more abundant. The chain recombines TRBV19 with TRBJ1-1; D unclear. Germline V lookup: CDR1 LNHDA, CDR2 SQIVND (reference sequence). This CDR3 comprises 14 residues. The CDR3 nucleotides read TGTGGCAGTAGTATGATGGGCACGGGCACTGAAGCTCTCTTT. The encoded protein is CGSSMMGTGTEALF.

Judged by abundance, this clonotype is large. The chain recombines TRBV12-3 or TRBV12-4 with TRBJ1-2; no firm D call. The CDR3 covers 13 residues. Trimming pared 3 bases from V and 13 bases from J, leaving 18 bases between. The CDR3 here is CASSFATTASGTF. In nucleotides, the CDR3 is TGTGCCAGCAGTTTCGCGACGACCGCTTCTGGCACCTTC.

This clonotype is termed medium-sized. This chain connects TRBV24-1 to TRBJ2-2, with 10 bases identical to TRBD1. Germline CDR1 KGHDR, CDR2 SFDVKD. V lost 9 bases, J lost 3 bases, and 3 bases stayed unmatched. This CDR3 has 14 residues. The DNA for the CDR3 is TGTGCCACCTCCGGACAGGGGGACACCGGGGAGCTGTTTTTT. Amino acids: CATSGQGDTGELFF.

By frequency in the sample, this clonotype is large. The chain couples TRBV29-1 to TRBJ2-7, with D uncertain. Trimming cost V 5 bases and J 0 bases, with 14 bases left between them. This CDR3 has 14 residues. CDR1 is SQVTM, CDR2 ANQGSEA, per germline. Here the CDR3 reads CSVLDPLASYEQYF. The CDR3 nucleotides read TGCAGCGTTTTGGACCCGCTCGCCTCCTACGAGCAGTACTTC.

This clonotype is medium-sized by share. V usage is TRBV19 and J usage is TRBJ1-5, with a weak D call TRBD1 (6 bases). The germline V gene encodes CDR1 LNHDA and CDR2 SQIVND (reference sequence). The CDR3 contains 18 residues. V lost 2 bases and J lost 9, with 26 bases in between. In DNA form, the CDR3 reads TGTGCCAGTAGTATAAGTGGATACAGGGATCCCCTCCCATGGCCCCAGCATTTT. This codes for CASSISGYRDPLPWPQHF.

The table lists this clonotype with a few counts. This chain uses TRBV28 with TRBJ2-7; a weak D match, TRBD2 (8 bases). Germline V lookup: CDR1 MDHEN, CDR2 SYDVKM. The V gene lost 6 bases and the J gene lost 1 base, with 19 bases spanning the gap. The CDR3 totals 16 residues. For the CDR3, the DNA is TGTGCCAGCAGCCCCCGGGAGGGGGCGAAGTCCTACGAGCAGTACTTC. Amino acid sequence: CASSPREGAKSYEQYF.

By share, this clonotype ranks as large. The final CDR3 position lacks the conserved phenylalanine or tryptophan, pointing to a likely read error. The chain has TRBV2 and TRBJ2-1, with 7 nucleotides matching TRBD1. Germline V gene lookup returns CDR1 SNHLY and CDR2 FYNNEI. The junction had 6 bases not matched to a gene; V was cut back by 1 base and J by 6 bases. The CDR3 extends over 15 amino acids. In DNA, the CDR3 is TGTGCCAGCAGTGAAGGAACAGGGGTAGGCAATGAGCAGTTCTTG. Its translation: CASSEGTGVGNEQFL.

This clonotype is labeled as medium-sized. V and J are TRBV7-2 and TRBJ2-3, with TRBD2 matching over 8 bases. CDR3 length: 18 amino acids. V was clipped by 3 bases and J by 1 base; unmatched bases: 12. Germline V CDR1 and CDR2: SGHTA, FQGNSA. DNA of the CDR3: TGTGCCAGCAGCTTCCTCACCGTAGCGGGGCGGGGCACAGATACGCAGTATTTT. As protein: CASSFLTVAGRGTDTQYF.